This T cell receptor (beta chain) was recorded in a study of regulatory T cells in long-lasting Graves disease (dated by TCRdb to the early 2020s). At the level of the whole study: Persistent Graves' disease was defined as antithyroid drug treatment for over 5 years with persistently positive TSH receptor autoantibodies. Persistent Graves' disease patients were compared with newly diagnosed Graves' disease patients by peripheral blood TCR sequencing and RNA sequencing. The study took place in China and was registered as a clinical trial. A total of roughly 35 samples underwent TCR sequencing: around 13 from persistent and roughly 20 from newly diagnosed Graves' disease patients. Antithyroid drugs had been taken for approximately 9.7 years on average by persistent Graves' disease patients in the clinical cohort. Paper-wide results and their limitations: Compared with newly diagnosed patients, patients with persistent Graves' disease had lower TCR Shannon entropy and fewer highly expanded clones, which suggests clonal expansion. Sequencing and analysis were restricted to the TCR beta chain. The small sample size was acknowledged by the authors as a limitation that may reduce accuracy. Persistent patients shared more public clonotypes among themselves (more than 2,500) than newly diagnosed patients did (approximately 900). Persistent disease showed preferential use of TRBV28, TRBJ1-2 and TRBJ2-5, whereas newly diagnosed disease favored TRBV20-1 and TRBJ2-1. The study examined only peripheral blood because the primary lesion, thyroid tissue, could not be accessed.

From the germline V gene, CDR1 is SGHAT and CDR2 is FQNNGV. V loses 2 bases at its end and J loses 7 bases; junction bases beyond the gene matches: 4. The CDR3 measures 14 amino acids from cysteine to phenylalanine. Just the 42-base CDR3 DNA is kept, in frame starting at base 1. This clonotype was seen repeatedly, ten times or more. The antigen it recognizes is unknown. No much larger clone is present one base from it, and per-base qualities are unavailable. The protocol used for the library was multiplex PCR. Reads for this sample came from an Illumina HiSeq 4000. To build TCR beta libraries, CDR3 regions were amplified by Arm-PCR using iRepertoire HTBI primers. Gel purification was performed on PCR products prior to sequencing. The authors' analysis ran thus. A total of around 66 TRBV and 14 TRBJ segments were identified across samples and were used for gene usage analysis of CDR3 amino acid clonotypes. Filtered high-quality paired reads were merged into contigs using COPE and FqMerger. BLAST was used to align contigs to the IMGT TRBV, TRBD and TRBJ reference genes, and CDR3 was defined following IMGT. Highly expanded clones were defined as clonotypes with a frequency above 0.1%. Shannon entropy was used to measure repertoire diversity, and the Gini coefficient was used to measure V-J evenness. Public clonotypes were defined as clonotypes shared by more than one individual. TCRdb reworked the public reads: Q25 trimming with fastp, MiXCR clone assembly, productive beta chains retained. Rows with a matching CDR3 protein are joined into one entry that keeps the most common DNA and genes. TCRdb assigned the V and J calls; the authors' analysis was not used. This sample lists 310,000 or so distinct CDR3 sequences; around a fifth were detected once. The ten largest make up about 56% of the sample.

The time point label here, explained by the study, means: persistent/refractory GD, antithyroid drugs over 5 years with positive TRAb. For both TCR sequencing and RNA sequencing, RNA was extracted from PBMCs using TRIzol. The diagnosis of Graves' disease was made according to American Thyroid Association guidelines. Recruitment of patients was carried out at an endocrinology department in Xi'an, China. Each patient gave approximately 9 milliliters of peripheral blood, collected in an EDTA anticoagulant tube. Ficoll Paque Plus density gradient separation was used to isolate PBMCs, and no further T cell sorting was performed. RNA quality was checked with an Agilent 2100 Bioanalyzer and agarose gel, and concentration with a NanoDrop 2000.

The sequence was obtained from a female donor with Graves disease. This material consisted of peripheral blood mononuclear cells (PBMCs), taken when the disease was refractory, from a patient treated with antithyroid drugs. The receptor chain draws on TRBV11-2 and TRBJ1-4, with TRBD1 identical over 7 junction bases. The DNA sequence is as follows: TGTGCCAGCAGCTTAAGGTCAGGGGGTGAAAAACTGTTTTTT. It specifies CASSLRSGGEKLFF. The full variable domain, with segments outside the CDR3 supplied by the reference TRBV11-2 and TRBJ1-4 proteins, appears as EAGVAQSPRYKIIEKRQSVAFWCNPISGHATLYWYQQILGQGPKLLIQFQNNGVVDDSQLPKDRFSAERLKGVDSTLKIQPAKLEDSAVYLCASSLRSGGEKLFFGSGTQLSVL.